The entry below describes one T cell receptor beta chain. Germline V gene data show CDR1 as LNHDA and CDR2 as SQIVND (reference sequence). The CDR3 covers 17 residues. V was cut by 5 bases and J by 4 bases, with 21 bases left in between. Sequencing was performed with immunoSEQ multiplex PCR; in TCRdb, only in-frame clones are kept and a portion is missing. The repertoire holds some 130,000 clones, with 84% as singletons. The record originates from a study of blood T cell repertoires in COVID-19. Study overall: Samples taken during acute and convalescent COVID-19 were collected in the United States, Italy and Spain. Sources were T cells, B-cell-depleted T cells, or PBMCs; the material itself was cDNA or gDNA.

Participants were aged about 18 to 95 years, lived in about two dozen US areas, and enrolled virtually. Clinical histories supplied by participants themselves formed the basis of cohort assignment. Sequenced material: PBMCs or T cells enriched from blood (not recorded which). The V and J genes are TRBV19 and TRBJ1-5; a possible D gene is TRBD1 (5 bases). The receptor comes from a man between 40 and 49 years old with acute COVID-19. CDR3 in DNA: TGTGCCAGTAGTCCAGATGAGGGGACTGGAGCAAATCAGCCCCAGCATTTT. It specifies CASSPDEGTGANQPQHF.